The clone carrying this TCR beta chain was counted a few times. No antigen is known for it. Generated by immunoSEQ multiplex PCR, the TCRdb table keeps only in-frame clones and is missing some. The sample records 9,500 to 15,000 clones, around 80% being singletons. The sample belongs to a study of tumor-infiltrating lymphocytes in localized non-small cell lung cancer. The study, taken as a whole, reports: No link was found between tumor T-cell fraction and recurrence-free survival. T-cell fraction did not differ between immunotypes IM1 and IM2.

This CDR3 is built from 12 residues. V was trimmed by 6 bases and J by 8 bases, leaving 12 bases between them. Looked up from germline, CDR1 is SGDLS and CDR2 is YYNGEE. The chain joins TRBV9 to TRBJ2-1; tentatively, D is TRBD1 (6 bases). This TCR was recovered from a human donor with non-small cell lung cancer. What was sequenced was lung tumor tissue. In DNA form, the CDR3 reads TGTGCCAGCAATGGCGAGGGGGATGAGCAGTTCTTC. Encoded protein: CASNGEGDEQFF.